This record covers a single TCR beta chain. Its cognate antigen is unknown. This record belongs to a study of blood T cells in healthy people across ages. Study information: Capture by template switching was about one barcoded beta molecule per two T cells.

Next came a second PCR, run for about 6 to 12 cycles, which used a sample-barcoded 5' primer along with a J-beta primer mix. TCRdb fed the 5' RACE reads into MiXCR, producing one record per CDR3 protein. The data hold roughly 2 million distinct CDR3 sequences, with about 50% observed a single time. The total RNA that was extracted per sample amounted to at least 5.5 micrograms. Whole-study results and caveats: Bulk PBMC profiling left naive and antigen-experienced comparisons inconclusive. Calculation of diversity from one million T cells yielded estimates considered to be underestimates.

The sample consisted of blood. This receptor was identified in a woman in her thirties or forties in good health.

The CDR3 DNA reads TGCAGCGTTGAAGAGTTGGGAAGGGGCGGGGAGACCCAGTACTTC. As protein: CSVEELGRGGETQYF. The rearrangement links TRBV29-1 to TRBJ2-5, with D perhaps TRBD1 or TRBD2 (5 bases each). The CDR3 spans 15 residues. Germline lookup yields CDR1 SQVTM and CDR2 ANQGSEA. V lost 0 bases, J lost 5 bases, and 16 bases lay in between.